A selection of T cell receptor beta chains follows, all from one sample in a study of spatial heterogeneity in lung cancer. Using its own MiXCR run on the 5' RACE reads, TCRdb lists one record per CDR3 protein. The sample records about 9,800 distinct CDR3 sequences, under 70% being singletons. The sequenced sample was lung tumor tissue, obtained at surgery. The source is a female donor with early-stage non-small cell lung cancer. The conserved cysteine and the conserved F or W are not part of the CDR3 here. Some rows mark clone size as missing; the rest say once, few, many or name a class of expanded clone.

abundance,v_gene,CDR3aa
.,TRBV18,ASSPMGTQETQY
few,TRBV7-3,ASSQQNTGELF
medium-sized,TRBV7-9,ASSPLRLAGGINEQF
.,TRBV10-3,AISEGLGASYEQY
.,TRBV20-1,SWESGVTDTQY
few,TRBV23-1,ASVNRGDTQY
.,TRBV7-2,ASSFRSLGYT
few,TRBV7-9,ASSSQSQPQH
.,TRBV6-5,ASRRRGHTQY
.,TRBV4-1,ASSRTDRGRGEQF
.,TRBV10-3,AISGSLYEQY
.,TRBV7-9,ASSRGYGTEAF
.,TRBV11-2,ASSLAFWDRYTEAF
.,TRBV2,ASSDAVRQRKLF
medium-sized,TRBV18,ASSSVGQGGTGELF
.,TRBV5-5,ASSLSGTVRYEQY
.,TRBV5-1,ASSLQGSYGYT
.,TRBV3-1,ASSQGPSGRAF
.,TRBV6-4,ASSDSGTGTTGELF
large,TRBV18,ASSPPEVAAGETQY
few,TRBV20-1,SARIRWGEAF
.,TRBV9,ASSVTGGRTDTQY
.,TRBV4-1,ASSPRDRATDTLY
.,TRBV11-2,ASSSLLRGGREQF
.,TRBV7-2,ASSLEGRDEQY
.,TRBV28,ASSSRRGAQPIYEQY
.,TRBV24-1,ATSDFGGYYNEQF
.,TRBV12-3/TRBV12-4,ASSLAEGSPLH
.,TRBV4-2,ASSRGTVYGYT
.,TRBV7-9,ASRPGGEAF
.,TRBV7-8,ASSSGWGNTDTQY
.,TRBV7-2,ASSWVQGNQPQH
.,TRBV11-1,ASSLGGQGSQPQH
.,TRBV28,ASSLQGYLSGAQY
.,TRBV28,ASSSPAQRAF
.,TRBV7-2,ASSLGFETQY
.,TRBV28,ASSSYWAARDYGYT
.,TRBV5-1,ASSLNGGPTGELF
once,TRBV29-1,SVGPGQATYTEAF
.,TRBV24-1,ATSAQPTGRLGNEQF
few,TRBV12-3/TRBV12-4,ASSPGGQGTKNIQY
once,TRBV4-1,ASSQGTVSQETQY
.,TRBV7-8,ASSLEAAYNEQF
.,TRBV29-1,SVGQSSGNTIY
.,TRBV7-9,ASSGQGRGGYT